Shown below are 27 T cell receptor beta chains from a single sample sequenced in a study of blood T cell repertoires in COVID-19. This table comes from immunoSEQ multiplex PCR, and its TCRdb copy is limited to in-frame clones, with some not included. The table lists about 490,000 clones, 80% to 90% of them singletons. The sample comprised peripheral blood. The origin of the receptors is a human donor in a cohort sampled during active COVID-19.

This rearrangement joins TRBV3-1 (or the pseudogene TRBV3-2) to TRBJ2-1; 10 nucleotides match TRBD2. The germline gives CDR1 LGHDT, CDR2 YNNKEL (reference sequence). The CDR3 is 14 residues long. V dropped 6 bases and J dropped 9; count of bases not matched to a gene: 8. CDR3: CASSPSGRDGEQFF. Written as DNA, the CDR3 is TGTGCCAGCAGTCCTAGCGGGAGAGACGGTGAGCAGTTCTTC.

The gene calls are TRBV10-3 and TRBJ2-7; TRBD2 matches 7 bases. The CDR3 has 12 amino acids. From germline, CDR1 is ENHRY and CDR2 SYGVKD. The V gene end was trimmed by 10 bases and the J gene end by 5 bases; junction bases not matched to a gene: 8. The CDR3 loop is CATSGNGHEQYF. CDR3 nucleotides: TGTGCCACCAGCGGGAATGGCCACGAGCAGTACTTC.

This clone was seen a handful of times. The chain carries TRBV27 and TRBJ1-2; D may be TRBD1 (5 bases). Trimming cost V 3 bases and J 3 bases, with 11 bases left between them. The CDR3 has 14 amino acids. From germline, CDR1 is MNHEY and CDR2 SMNVEV (reference sequence). The CDR3 bases are TGTGCCAGCAGTTTCCTCAGGGCAGACTATGGCTACACCTTC. Translating it yields CASSFLRADYGYTF.

The CDR3 coding sequence is TGCGCCAGCAGTGTAAATTTAGGGGTCCCCCCCCAGTTCTTC. Protein sequence: CASSVNLGVPPQFF. The rearrangement links TRBV10-1 to TRBJ2-1; perhaps TRBD1 as D (5 bases). The CDR3 extends over 14 amino acids. With 4 bases removed from V and 13 bases from J, the gap between germline ends came to 20 bases. Looked up from germline, CDR1 is WNHNN and CDR2 is SYGVQD (reference sequence).

The gene calls are TRBV19 and TRBJ2-7; perhaps TRBD1 as D (6 bases). This CDR3 is built from 13 residues. The ends were cut back, 3 bases at V and 3 bases at J, with 9 bases in the middle. Germline V gene lookup returns CDR1 LNHDA and CDR2 SQIVND (reference sequence). The CDR3 here is CASSIRGRYEQYF. CDR3 nucleotides: TGTGCCAGTAGTATCAGGGGCCGCTACGAGCAGTACTTC.

This clone was seen a single time. The CDR3 DNA follows: TGTGCCAGTAGTAACCTAGCGGGAAGGGGGGAGACCCAGTACTTC. Translating it yields CASSNLAGRGETQYF. This rearrangement joins TRBV19 to TRBJ2-5, with 9 bases fitting TRBD2. The V gene's germline CDR1 is LNHDA and CDR2 SQIVND (reference sequence). V lost 4 bases to trimming and J lost 5 bases; unmatched junction nucleotides: 8. The CDR3 contains 15 residues.

The chain combines TRBV5-1 with TRBJ2-7; maybe TRBD1 (6 bases). V was trimmed by 1 base and J by 4 bases, leaving 12 bases between them. The CDR3 is 14 amino acids. Germline assignment: CDR1 SGHRS and CDR2 YFSETQ. CDR3 in amino acids: CASSLTGSEYEQYF. The CDR3 nucleotides are TGCGCCAGCAGCTTGACAGGGTCGGAGTACGAGCAGTACTTC.

The chain couples TRBV7-6 to TRBJ2-3; D ambiguous. CDR3 length: 16 amino acids. V lost 1 base to trimming and J lost 0 bases, with 11 bases between them. Germline V gene sequence: CDR1 SGHVS, CDR2 FNYEAQ. The CDR3 reads CASSLDGSTSTDTQYF. CDR3 nucleotide sequence: TGTGCCAGCAGCTTAGACGGGTCAACCAGCACAGATACGCAGTATTTT.

This clone was counted once. V and J are TRBV29-1 and TRBJ1-1; D uncertain. Germline-derived CDR1 and CDR2 are SQVTM and ANQGSEA. The CDR3 sequence is 11 residues long. Trimming shortened V by 7 bases and J by 5 bases, and 11 bases separated the two germline ends. This chain's CDR3 is CSGARRTEAFF. In DNA, the CDR3 is TGCAGCGGCGCGCGGAGGACTGAAGCTTTCTTT. The full variable domain, in which reference TRBV29-1 and TRBJ1-1 provide the parts outside the CDR3, is SAVISQKPSRDICQRGTSLTIQCQVDSQVTMMFWYRQQPGQSLTLIATANQGSEATYESGFVIDKFPISRPNLTFSTLTVSNMSPEDSSIYLCSGARRTEAFFGQGTRLTVV.

This clone appeared a single time. The J gene is TRBJ2-3, the V gene TRBV25-1; 7 positions agree with TRBD2. Germline trimming cut 1 base from V and 0 bases from J; bases unmatched to any gene: 7. Looked up from germline, CDR1 is MGHDK and CDR2 is SYGVNS. The CDR3 spans 17 residues. Here the CDR3 reads CASSESLLASSTDTQYF. The CDR3 DNA reads as TGTGCCAGCAGTGAATCCCTACTAGCGTCCAGCACAGATACGCAGTATTTT.

In nucleotides, the CDR3 is TGTGCCAGCAGTTTACGGAGGAGCTCTTACAATGAGCAGTTCTTC. Its protein product is CASSLRRSSYNEQFF. The chain combines TRBV28 with TRBJ2-1, with a weak D call TRBD2 (5 bases). The CDR3 spans 15 residues. Deletions cut 2 bases from V and 4 bases from J, with 12 bases between. The germline V gene has CDR1 MDHEN and CDR2 SYDVKM.

This rearrangement joins TRBV3-1 (or the pseudogene TRBV3-2) to TRBJ2-1, with D perhaps matching TRBD1 (5 bases). V was clipped by 1 base and J by 7 bases, with 20 bases between them. The CDR3 extends over 17 amino acids. The germline gives CDR1 LGHDT, CDR2 YNNKEL (reference sequence). As DNA, the CDR3 is TGTGCCAGCAGCCAAGTCACGAGAAGGGGTTCAACGAATGAGCAGTTCTTC. It translates to CASSQVTRRGSTNEQFF.

This clone appeared a single time. V and J are TRBV10-1 and TRBJ1-1; 8 bases match TRBD1. J gave up 4 bases and V 4 bases, and 5 bases lay outside the gene matches. CDR3 size: 14 residues. Germline V gene sequence: CDR1 WNHNN, CDR2 SYGVQD (reference sequence). In DNA form, the CDR3 reads TGCGCCAGCAGTGGGGATACAGGGGGCACTGAAGCTTTCTTT. Translation: CASSGDTGGTEAFF.

This chain connects TRBV29-1 to TRBJ1-2; no firm D call. Germline V CDR1 and CDR2: SQVTM, ANQGSEA. The V gene lost 4 bases and the J gene lost 7 bases, with 19 bases spanning the gap. There are 14 residues in the CDR3. CDR3 nucleotide sequence: TGCAGCGTTGGACTACGGGGTGGGAATCGTGGCTACACCTTC. Residues: CSVGLRGGNRGYTF.

The J gene is TRBJ1-6, the V gene TRBV4-3; 8 nucleotides align to TRBD1. V lost 2 bases, J lost 6 bases, and 6 bases stayed unmatched. Germline V gene lookup returns CDR1 LGHNA and CDR2 YSLEER. This CDR3 is 16 amino acids long. In nucleotides, the CDR3 is TGCGCCAGCAGCCAAACCACCGACAGGGGTAATTCACCCCTCCACTTT. This encodes CASSQTTDRGNSPLHF.

V gene TRBV29-1 combines with J gene TRBJ1-2; 7 bases agree with TRBD1. Germline V gene sequence: CDR1 SQVTM, CDR2 ANQGSEA. CDR3 length: 12 amino acids. Trimming took 3 bases from V and 8 from J; bases not matched to a gene: 6. CDR3 sequence reads: CSVEFTGEGYTF. The CDR3 DNA reads TGCAGCGTTGAGTTTACAGGGGAGGGCTACACCTTC.

This rearrangement joins TRBV21-1 to TRBJ1-1; whether TRBD1, the table's D call, matches the DNA was not checked. TRBV21-1 is deemed a pseudogene. The CDR3 is made up of 15 amino acids. CDR3 sequence: CASSKVRDRNTEAFF. The CDR3 DNA is TGTGCCAGCAGCAAGGTCCGGGACAGAAACACTGAAGCTTTCTTT.

Comments on this clone: At one end, the junction sequence differs from germline, possibly due to a read error. The chain recombines TRBV7-7 with TRBJ1-3; 8 bases map to TRBD1. This CDR3 has 15 amino acids. Germline values: CDR1 SSHAT, CDR2 FNYEAQ (reference sequence). The CDR3 DNA reads TGTGCTAGCAGCCTGGACAGGGAATTTGGAAACACCATATATTTT. Residues: CASSLDREFGNTIYF.

The chain carries TRBV6-5 and TRBJ2-7; 7 positions agree with TRBD2. Germline values: CDR1 MNHEY, CDR2 SVGAGI. The CDR3 loop spans 16 amino acids. The trim removed 0 bases at V and 0 bases at J, leaving 5 bases unmatched. The CDR3, as DNA: TGTGCCAGCAGTTACTCCCTCTGGGGGGGCTCCTACGAGCAGTACTTC. Its translation is CASSYSLWGGSYEQYF.

V usage is TRBV5-1 and J usage is TRBJ1-4; 8 bases are shared with TRBD1. The J segment lost 5 bases and the V segment lost 4 bases, leaving 7 bases of the junction unmatched. This CDR3 comprises 15 residues. Germline V gene lookup returns CDR1 SGHRS and CDR2 YFSETQ. In DNA form, the CDR3 reads TGCGCCAGCAGCCTTTCCGGGACAGGAAATGAAAAACTGTTTTTT. Its translation is CASSLSGTGNEKLFF.

The J gene is TRBJ2-3, the V gene TRBV11-2; D unresolved. Germline V lookup: CDR1 SGHAT, CDR2 FQNNGV. The CDR3 consists of 14 residues. Trimming cost V 6 bases and J 4 bases, with 14 bases left between them. This CDR3 reads CASRPRGGSDTQYF. CDR3 sequence (DNA): TGTGCCAGCAGGCCACGAGGCGGTTCAGATACGCAGTATTTT.

This sequence joins TRBV30 and TRBJ1-1; the match to TRBD1 covers 8 bases. J gave up 1 base and V 8 bases, and 12 bases lay outside the gene matches. CDR1 and CDR2 (germline): GTSNPN, SVGIG (reference sequence). This CDR3 spans 15 amino acids. The DNA for the CDR3 is TGTGCCGGCGACAGGGGCAGGGAGCGGAACACTGAAGCTTTCTTT. This encodes CAGDRGRERNTEAFF.

The V and J genes are TRBV4-3 and TRBJ2-4, with D hard to call. CDR1 LGHNA and CDR2 YSLEER come from the germline V gene. Trimming shortened V by 0 bases and J by 2 bases, and 14 bases separated the two germline ends. CDR3 length: 17 residues. CDR3 loop: CASSQDLHASPKNIQYF. The CDR3 DNA reads TGCGCCAGCAGCCAAGATCTCCACGCGAGTCCCAAAAACATTCAGTACTTC.

This chain uses TRBV30 with TRBJ2-1; D uncertain. V gave up 8 bases and J gave up 6 bases, with 14 bases separating them. This CDR3 has 12 residues. The germline gives CDR1 GTSNPN, CDR2 SVGIG (reference sequence). The CDR3 bases are TGTGCCAGCACTCCGCACAGCAATGAGCAGTTCTTC. This sequence encodes CASTPHSNEQFF.

The J gene is TRBJ2-1, the V gene TRBV5-4, with TRBD2 matching over 16 bases. Per germline, CDR1 SGHNT and CDR2 YYREEE (reference sequence). The V segment lost 4 bases and the J segment 12 bases; nucleotides outside the gene matches: 7. The CDR3 loop spans 15 amino acids. CDR3 residues: CASSHPGLAGGGQFF. The CDR3 nucleotides read TGTGCCAGCAGCCATCCGGGACTAGCGGGAGGGGGGCAGTTCTTC. Combining the CDR3 with reference TRBV5-4 and TRBJ2-1 gives the whole variable domain ETGVTQSPTHLIKTRGQQVTLRCSSQSGHNTVSWYQQALGQGPQFIFQYYREEENGRGNFPPRFSGLQFPNYSSELNVNALELDDSALYLCASSHPGLAGGGQFFGPGTRLTVL.

The V and J genes are TRBV7-8 and TRBJ2-3; D may be TRBD2 (5 bases). The V and J ends lost 0 bases and 4 bases respectively, with 11 bases between them. Germline V gene data show CDR1 as SGHVS and CDR2 as FQNEAQ. This CDR3 comprises 15 residues. CDR3 nucleotide sequence: TGTGCCAGCAGCTTAGCAGTCCCCGGGGCAGATACGCAGTATTTT. Protein: CASSLAVPGADTQYF.

The V and J genes are TRBV6-5 and TRBJ2-1; weak D call: TRBD2 (6 bases). Germline loops: CDR1 MNHEY, CDR2 SVGAGI. V was pared by 5 bases and J by 0 bases, with 11 bases between. CDR3 length: 15 amino acids. As DNA, the CDR3 is TGTGCCAGCAGTCCCGGGAGATTCTCCTACAATGAGCAGTTCTTC. Its translation is CASSPGRFSYNEQFF.